These T cell receptor beta chains were read from a single sample in a study of T cells in Graves' hyperthyroidism and ophthalmopathy. MiXCR was run by TCRdb on the multiplex PCR reads, yielding one entry per CDR3 protein. The sample contains more than 40,000 distinct CDR3 sequences, over 45% of which appear only once. The sample consisted of peripheral blood or thyroid tissue (not recorded which). These TCRs come from a woman in her fifties or sixties with Graves' hyperthyroidism. Each CDR3 is given with its conserved first and last residue. A D gene is named only where the DNA matches it firmly. Rows give clone size only sometimes, using once, few, many, or a class for an expanded clone.

J gene: TRBJ2-5; D gene: TRBD1; clone size: -; V gene: TRBV5-4; CDR3 DNA: TGTGCCAGCAGCTTGCTGACAGGGCGTAACCAAGAGACCCAGTACTTC; CDR3 protein: CASSLLTGRNQETQYF
J gene: TRBJ1-2; D gene: TRBD1; clone size: -; V gene: TRBV7-2; CDR3 DNA: TGTGCCAGCAGCTTAGGGACAGGGGGCTACACCTTC; CDR3 protein: CASSLGTGGYTF
J gene: TRBJ1-2; D gene: -; clone size: many; V gene: TRBV28; CDR3 DNA: TGTGCCAGCAGACCCGGGCCAGGCACTCTTGGCTACACCTTC; CDR3 protein: CASRPGPGTLGYTF
J gene: TRBJ2-5; D gene: -; clone size: many; V gene: TRBV28; CDR3 DNA: TGTGCCAGCAGTCCAACCCACAGGATAAAGACCCAGTACTTC; CDR3 protein: CASSPTHRIKTQYF
J gene: TRBJ2-3; D gene: TRBD1; clone size: few; V gene: TRBV20-1; CDR3 DNA: TGCAGTGCTAGTACCGGGACAGGGGCCTCAGATACGCAGTATTTT; CDR3 protein: CSASTGTGASDTQYF
J gene: TRBJ1-1; D gene: -; clone size: many; V gene: TRBV12-3/TRBV12-4; CDR3 DNA: TGTGCCAGCAGTTTATTAGAGTCGACTGAAGCTTTCTTT; CDR3 protein: CASSLLESTEAFF
J gene: TRBJ2-7; D gene: -; clone size: -; V gene: TRBV2; CDR3 DNA: TGTGCCAGCAGTGACAGATCATCCTACGAGCAGTACTTC; CDR3 protein: CASSDRSSYEQYF
J gene: TRBJ2-2; D gene: -; clone size: many; V gene: TRBV11-3; CDR3 DNA: TGTGCCAGCAGCGCCTTGGGGCAGGGCAACACCGGGGAGCTGTTTTTT; CDR3 protein: CASSALGQGNTGELFF
J gene: TRBJ2-7; D gene: TRBD2; clone size: few; V gene: TRBV20-1; CDR3 DNA: TGCAGTGCTATTGCCGGGACTAGCGGGAGAGAGTCCTACGAGCAGTACTTC; CDR3 protein: CSAIAGTSGRESYEQYF
J gene: TRBJ1-5; D gene: -; clone size: -; V gene: TRBV2; CDR3 DNA: TGTGCCAGCAGTGAAGGGGGGCTGAATCAGCCCCAGCATTTT; CDR3 protein: CASSEGGLNQPQHF
J gene: TRBJ1-2; D gene: -; clone size: many; V gene: TRBV6-1; CDR3 DNA: TGTGCCAGCAGTGGAGCGGACAGCTATGGCTACACCTTC; CDR3 protein: CASSGADSYGYTF
J gene: TRBJ2-7; D gene: TRBD2; clone size: -; V gene: TRBV7-2; CDR3 DNA: TGTGCCAGCAGTACCGGACTAGCGGGCTCCTCCTACGAGCAGTACTTC; CDR3 protein: CASSTGLAGSSYEQYF
J gene: TRBJ1-2; D gene: TRBD1; clone size: -; V gene: TRBV15; CDR3 DNA: TGTGCCACCAAGACAGGGGATAACTATGGCTACACCTTC; CDR3 protein: CATKTGDNYGYTF
J gene: TRBJ1-1; D gene: -; clone size: -; V gene: TRBV20-1; CDR3 DNA: TGCAGTGCTAGAGCCCTCTACCGGGAAGACACTGAAGCTTCCTTT; CDR3 protein: CSARALYREDTEASF
J gene: TRBJ1-1; D gene: -; clone size: -; V gene: TRBV5-1; CDR3 DNA: TGCGCCAGCAGCAGGGTGACTGAAGCTTTCTTT; CDR3 protein: CASSRVTEAFF
J gene: TRBJ2-1; D gene: -; clone size: -; V gene: TRBV7-2; CDR3 DNA: TGTGCCAGCAGCTCCCTAAGTGGATTGCAGTTCTTC; CDR3 protein: CASSSLSGLQFF
J gene: TRBJ2-7; D gene: TRBD1; clone size: -; V gene: TRBV7-9; CDR3 DNA: TGTGCCAGCAGCCGAGTTTCGACAGGGGGCGAGCAGTACTTC; CDR3 protein: CASSRVSTGGEQYF
J gene: TRBJ2-7; D gene: -; clone size: -; V gene: TRBV10-3; CDR3 DNA: TGTGCCATCAGTGCCCAGGGTAGTTCCCACGAGCAGTACTTC; CDR3 protein: CAISAQGSSHEQYF
J gene: TRBJ2-7; D gene: TRBD1; clone size: many; V gene: TRBV29-1; CDR3 DNA: TGCAGCGCCTCTACAGGGGTAGGCTACGAGCAGTACTTC; CDR3 protein: CSASTGVGYEQYF
J gene: TRBJ2-7; D gene: TRBD2; clone size: -; V gene: TRBV13; CDR3 DNA: TGTGCCAGCAGCTTAGATCCGACTAGCGGCCACGAGCAGTACTTC; CDR3 protein: CASSLDPTSGHEQYF
J gene: TRBJ2-5; D gene: TRBD2; clone size: -; V gene: TRBV7-2; CDR3 DNA: TGTGCCAGCAGCTTAGTGTCTAGCGGGAGGGAGACCCAGTACTTC; CDR3 protein: CASSLVSSGRETQYF
J gene: TRBJ1-6; D gene: -; clone size: -; V gene: TRBV7-3; CDR3 DNA: TGTGCCAGCAGCTTACGGCCCGGCATTAATTCACCCCTCCACTTT; CDR3 protein: CASSLRPGINSPLHF
J gene: TRBJ2-5; D gene: TRBD2; clone size: many; V gene: TRBV2; CDR3 DNA: TGTGCCAGCAACCCCCGGGAGGAGGTGATAGAGACCCAGTACTTC; CDR3 protein: CASNPREEVIETQYF
J gene: TRBJ1-6; D gene: -; clone size: medium-sized; V gene: TRBV2; CDR3 DNA: TGTGCCAGCAGTTACGACTCGGGGAATTCACCCCTCCACTTT; CDR3 protein: CASSYDSGNSPLHF
J gene: TRBJ1-2; D gene: TRBD1; clone size: once; V gene: TRBV27; CDR3 DNA: TGTGCCAGCAGTCCCGGGACAGGGGGCGGTCATGGCTACACCTTC; CDR3 protein: CASSPGTGGGHGYTF
J gene: TRBJ1-2; D gene: -; clone size: -; V gene: TRBV28; CDR3 DNA: TGTGCCGGCAGTTCTACCTTTAACTATGGCTACACCTTC; CDR3 protein: CAGSSTFNYGYTF
J gene: TRBJ1-6; D gene: -; clone size: -; V gene: TRBV14; CDR3 DNA: TGTGCCAGCAGCCAAGCAGGTCGGAGTTCACCCCTCCACTTT; CDR3 protein: CASSQAGRSSPLHF
J gene: TRBJ1-2; D gene: -; clone size: -; V gene: TRBV6-2/TRBV6-3; CDR3 DNA: TGTGCCAGCAGTACGACGGGTTACTATGGCTACACCTTC; CDR3 protein: CASSTTGYYGYTF
J gene: TRBJ1-2; D gene: -; clone size: -; V gene: TRBV10-3; CDR3 DNA: TGTGCCATCAGGGCCGCAGGGCAGAACTATGGCTACACCTTC; CDR3 protein: CAIRAAGQNYGYTF
J gene: TRBJ2-7; D gene: TRBD2; clone size: -; V gene: TRBV7-2; CDR3 DNA: TGTGCCAGCAGCGTAGGAGGACTAGCGGGAAACCACGAGCAGTACTTC; CDR3 protein: CASSVGGLAGNHEQYF
J gene: TRBJ1-1; D gene: -; clone size: -; V gene: TRBV12-3/TRBV12-4; CDR3 DNA: TGTGCCAGCAGTCCGAGGTGGACTGAAGCTTTCTTT; CDR3 protein: CASSPRWTEAFF
J gene: TRBJ1-3; D gene: -; clone size: many; V gene: TRBV5-6; CDR3 DNA: TGTGCCAGCAGCCCCCCCCGCTCTGGAAACACCATATATTTT; CDR3 protein: CASSPPRSGNTIYF
J gene: TRBJ1-2; D gene: TRBD1; clone size: -; V gene: TRBV7-3; CDR3 DNA: TGTGCCAGCAGTGACGGGACAGGGGAAGACTATGGCTACACCTTC; CDR3 protein: CASSDGTGEDYGYTF
J gene: TRBJ2-3; D gene: -; clone size: -; V gene: TRBV7-9; CDR3 DNA: TGTGCCAGCAGCTTCAGGGTCCGCACAGATACGCAGTATTTT; CDR3 protein: CASSFRVRTDTQYF
J gene: TRBJ1-5; D gene: -; clone size: many; V gene: TRBV2; CDR3 DNA: TGTGCCAGCAGAGAAGACGGCCCCAATCAGCCCCAGCATTTT; CDR3 protein: CASREDGPNQPQHF
J gene: TRBJ1-5; D gene: -; clone size: many; V gene: TRBV6-6; CDR3 DNA: TGTGCCAGCAGTTTTGCGGCGGGGGGGGTTCAGCCCCAGCATTTT; CDR3 protein: CASSFAAGGVQPQHF
J gene: TRBJ1-6; D gene: -; clone size: many; V gene: TRBV10-3; CDR3 DNA: TGTGCCATCAGGCCCACGGACACCTATAATTCACCCCTCCACTTT; CDR3 protein: CAIRPTDTYNSPLHF
J gene: TRBJ2-7; D gene: -; clone size: -; V gene: TRBV29-1; CDR3 DNA: TGCAGCGTTTGGGGAGAGGGCAAGCGGAACGAGCAGTACTTC; CDR3 protein: CSVWGEGKRNEQYF
J gene: TRBJ2-7; D gene: -; clone size: many; V gene: TRBV13; CDR3 DNA: TGTGCCAGCAGCATCAGGGAGCGGATAACCTACGAGCAGTACTTC; CDR3 protein: CASSIRERITYEQYF
J gene: TRBJ2-5; D gene: -; clone size: -; V gene: TRBV6-1; CDR3 DNA: TGTGCCAGCACCAAAGGAGAGACCCAGTACTTC; CDR3 protein: CASTKGETQYF
J gene: TRBJ1-4; D gene: -; clone size: few; V gene: TRBV20-1; CDR3 DNA: TGCAGTGCTAGAGATCGTGGGACGAGCAATAATGAAAAACTGTTTTTT; CDR3 protein: CSARDRGTSNNEKLFF
J gene: TRBJ2-7; D gene: -; clone size: -; V gene: TRBV28; CDR3 DNA: TGTGCCAGCAGTTTTTACCTCAAGACTGTTCCCTCCTACGAGCAGTACTTC; CDR3 protein: CASSFYLKTVPSYEQYF
J gene: TRBJ1-1; D gene: -; clone size: -; V gene: TRBV7-9; CDR3 DNA: TGTGCCAGCAGTTTAATTAGGGGTCTGAACACTGAAGCTTTCTTT; CDR3 protein: CASSLIRGLNTEAFF
J gene: TRBJ2-5; D gene: TRBD1; clone size: once; V gene: TRBV15; CDR3 DNA: TGTGCCACCAGCCCCGACAGGGAAGAGACCCAGTACTTC; CDR3 protein: CATSPDREETQYF